This entry lists 8 T cell receptor beta chains sequenced from one sample in a study of CD8 T cells in Susac syndrome. Random hexamers primed reverse transcription of roughly 0.5 to 1 ug RNA. MiXCR, applied by TCRdb to the immunoSEQ multiplex PCR reads, yields one record per CDR3 protein. The data contain 90,000 to 110,000 distinct CDR3 sequences, 90% to 96% of them singletons. Material: CD4+ T cells from PBMCs. Receptors were obtained from a human donor in good health.

For the CDR3, the DNA is TGCGCCAGCAGCTCCGCGTCATTCGAGCGGGGGGTACGGGAGCAGTTCTTC. It specifies CASSSASFERGVREQFF. The V gene is TRBV5-1, the J gene TRBJ2-1; TRBD2 matches 9 bases. Germline V gene lookup returns CDR1 SGHRS and CDR2 YFSETQ. The CDR3 covers 17 residues. The J segment lost 10 bases and the V segment lost 3 bases, leaving 17 bases of the junction unmatched.

This clonotype was seen once. The rearrangement links TRBV9 to TRBJ2-6; D not certain. The germline V and J ends were trimmed by 5 bases and 0 bases, with 9 bases remaining between them. Germline values: CDR1 SGDLS, CDR2 YYNGEE. The CDR3 loop spans 15 amino acids. The CDR3 reads CASRQRASGANVLTF. The CDR3 nucleotides read TGTGCCAGCAGACAGCGAGCCTCTGGGGCCAACGTCCTGACTTTC.

The genes are TRBV3-1 and TRBJ2-7; tentatively, D is TRBD2 (6 bases). With 5 bases removed from V and 9 bases from J, the gap between germline ends came to 14 bases. The length of the CDR3 is 12 residues. Germline values: CDR1 LGHDT, CDR2 YNNKEL (reference sequence). CDR3 nucleotide sequence: TGTGCCAGCAGCTCGGGAGTCCTGGGGCAGTACTTC. Protein product: CASSSGVLGQYF.

In this sample, this clonotype turned up once. The chain has TRBV3-1 and TRBJ2-3; 9 nucleotides agree with TRBD2. The germline V gene encodes CDR1 LGHDT and CDR2 YNNKEL (reference sequence). This CDR3 has 18 amino acids. The V and J ends lost 0 bases and 3 bases, in that order; junction bases with no gene match: 10. CDR3 loop: CASSQEHALAGRTDTQYF. CDR3 nucleotides: TGTGCCAGCAGCCAAGAGCACGCCCTAGCGGGGAGGACAGATACGCAGTATTTT.

This CDR3 is CASSLQAGTGTYNEQFF. CDR3 nucleotides: TGTGCCAGCAGCTTACAAGCCGGGACAGGGACCTACAATGAGCAGTTCTTC. The V gene is TRBV7-3, the J gene TRBJ2-1; 9 bases map to TRBD1. The trim removed 2 bases at V and 2 bases at J, leaving 7 bases unmatched. The length of the CDR3 is 17 residues. CDR1 and CDR2 (germline): SGHTA, FQGTGA.

V and J are TRBV4-3 and TRBJ2-7; tentative D call: TRBD2 (6 bases). Germline CDR1 is LGHNA and CDR2 is YSLEER. Trimming took 0 bases from V and 5 from J, leaving 26 bases between them. The CDR3 totals 19 residues. The CDR3 protein is CASSQDRSKMWRGSHEQYF. Written as DNA, the CDR3 is TGCGCCAGCAGCCAAGATCGTTCAAAAATGTGGAGGGGAAGCCACGAGCAGTACTTC.

This clonotype showed up just once. The chain couples TRBV29-1 to TRBJ1-3, with D perhaps TRBD1 (5 bases). Trimming pared 5 bases from V and 1 base from J, leaving 12 bases between. The CDR3 runs 14 residues. The germline gives CDR1 SQVTM, CDR2 ANQGSEA. As DNA, the CDR3 is TGCAGCGTTCAGAAAGGGGCGTCTGGAAACACCATATATTTT. It yields the protein CSVQKGASGNTIYF.

The chain combines TRBV2 with TRBJ2-5; D possibly uses TRBD1 or TRBD2 (6 bases each). The CDR3 length is 17 residues. Germline values: CDR1 SNHLY, CDR2 FYNNEI. V lost 6 bases and J 5 bases, leaving 25 bases between the germline ends. CDR3 region: CASSRGQGLRSRETQYF. The CDR3 DNA sequence: TGTGCCAGCAGCCGGGGGCAGGGGTTGAGATCTAGGGAGACCCAGTACTTC.